A selection of T cell receptor beta chains follows, all from one sample in a study of CD8 T cells in Susac syndrome. TCRdb ran MiXCR on the immunoSEQ multiplex PCR reads and lists one entry per CDR3 protein. This table holds roughly 180,000 distinct CDR3 sequences, around 95% found once. Sequencing was performed on CD4+ T cells from PBMCs. The receptors were gathered from a human donor in good health. Both conserved end residues are part of each CDR3. The D gene is left open where the match is weak. Where a row states a size, it is once, few, many or the class of an expanded clone; other rows omit it.

TRBV27	.	.	TRBJ1-1	15	TGTGCCAGCAGTAAAACAGGGACAAGTGGGACTGAAGCTTTCTTT	CASSKTGTSGTEAFF
TRBV20-1	.	.	TRBJ2-7	16	TGCAGTGCTAGAGATTTTGGGGGGCGCGGGAACTACGAGCAGTACTTC	CSARDFGGRGNYEQYF
TRBV2	.	.	TRBJ2-2	13	TGTGCCAGCAGCATAGGACGGGCCGGGGAGCTGTTTTTT	CASSIGRAGELFF
TRBV6-5	.	TRBD2	TRBJ2-3	14	TGTGCCAGCAGTCGTCGTAGCGGGGGGGATACGCAGTATTTT	CASSRRSGGDTQYF
TRBV20-1	.	.	TRBJ2-7	14	TGCAGTGCTAGGGCTGGTTCTCCGTCCTACGAGCAGTACTTC	CSARAGSPSYEQYF
TRBV6-1	.	.	TRBJ1-2	14	TGTGCCAGCAGTGATGGAACAGGGCTTTATGGCTACACCTTC	CASSDGTGLYGYTF
TRBV20-1	.	.	TRBJ1-5	13	TGCAGTGCTAGGGGCGCCAACAATCAGCCCCAGCATTTT	CSARGANNQPQHF
TRBV18	.	.	TRBJ2-1	13	TGTGCCAGCTCACCACGCAGGGGCAATGAGCAGTTCTTC	CASSPRRGNEQFF
TRBV5-1	.	TRBD1	TRBJ1-6	17	TGCGCCAGCAGCTTGACGGGGACAGGGAGCTCCGGTTCACCCCTCCACTTT	CASSLTGTGSSGSPLHF
TRBV7-2	.	TRBD2	TRBJ2-5	16	TGTGCCAGCAGCTTAGCGTTAGCGGGGAGGTCGGAGACCCAGTACTTC	CASSLALAGRSETQYF
TRBV5-1	.	.	TRBJ2-3	14	TGCGCCAGCAGTCGCGGGGAGTCCACAGATACGCAGTATTTT	CASSRGESTDTQYF
TRBV30	.	TRBD1	TRBJ1-5	13	TGTGCCCGGTCGACAGGGTTGGGACAGCCCCAGCATTTT	CARSTGLGQPQHF
TRBV14	once	.	TRBJ1-6	15	TGTGCCAGCAGCCAAGGGACCCCGAATAATTCACCCCTCCACTTT	CASSQGTPNNSPLHF
TRBV4-3	.	.	TRBJ1-6	18	TGCGCCAGCAGCCAAGATGTTGGAATGCGGGTATATAATTCACCCCTCCACTTT	CASSQDVGMRVYNSPLHF
TRBV29-1	.	.	TRBJ1-1	13	TGCAGCGCCGGGCTACGGCCGGACACTGAAGCTTTCTTT	CSAGLRPDTEAFF
TRBV20-1	.	.	TRBJ2-2	16	TGCAGTGCTAGAGATCGTGGTAGGGGAAACACCGGGGAGCTGTTTTTT	CSARDRGRGNTGELFF
TRBV10-3	.	.	TRBJ1-5	12	TGTGCCATCAGTGCCCTTAATCAGCCCCAGCATTTT	CAISALNQPQHF
TRBV12-3/TRBV12-4	.	.	TRBJ1-2	13	TGTGCCAGCAGTTCGGTCCTTAACTATGGCTACACCTTC	CASSSVLNYGYTF
TRBV24-1	once	.	TRBJ2-4	13	TGTGCCACCAGTGATGGGGGTCGGGACATTCAGTACTTC	CATSDGGRDIQYF
TRBV4-2	.	.	TRBJ1-1	14	TGTGCCAGCAGCCAAGATCCCGCGAGCACTGAAGCTTTCTTT	CASSQDPASTEAFF
TRBV18	.	TRBD1	TRBJ1-2	16	TGTGCCAGCTCACCATTGGGGACAGGGGGTACCTATGGCTACACCTTC	CASSPLGTGGTYGYTF
TRBV30	.	.	TRBJ1-1	14	TGTGCCTGGAGCGCTGGGGGTTTGAACACTGAAGCTTTCTTT	CAWSAGGLNTEAFF
TRBV12-3/TRBV12-4	.	TRBD1	TRBJ2-7	15	TGTGCCAGCAGTACCCGGGACAGGGGGATGTACGAGCAGTACTTC	CASSTRDRGMYEQYF
TRBV7-2	.	.	TRBJ1-1	14	TGTGCCAGCAGCTTAGTAGGGGTGCACACTGAAGCTTTCTTT	CASSLVGVHTEAFF
TRBV6-5	.	TRBD2	TRBJ2-1	15	TGTGCCAGCAGTAAAGGGGGACTAGCGGGCAATGAGCAGTTCTTC	CASSKGGLAGNEQFF
TRBV5-1	once	.	TRBJ2-6	15	TGCGCCAGCAGCTTCCAGGGTTCTGGGGCCAACGTCCTGACTTTC	CASSFQGSGANVLTF
TRBV7-9	.	.	TRBJ1-6	12	TGTGCCAGCAGCCGGGACACCTTACCCCTCCACTTT	CASSRDTLPLHF
TRBV9	.	.	TRBJ2-7	14	TGTGCCAGCAGCGTAGAACAGGGAGGCTACGAGCAGTACTTC	CASSVEQGGYEQYF
TRBV19	.	.	TRBJ2-5	11	TGTGCCAGTACCGACGGGTGGACCCAGTACTTC	CASTDGWTQYF
TRBV7-2	.	.	TRBJ2-2	16	TGTGCCAGCAGCTTAGTGGTCAGTTCGAACACCGGGGAGCTGTTTTTT	CASSLVVSSNTGELFF
TRBV29-1	.	.	TRBJ1-1	12	TGCAGCGTTGTCAGGGGAGGCACTGAAGCTTTCTTT	CSVVRGGTEAFF
TRBV28	.	.	TRBJ1-2	12	TGTGCCAGCAGTTTGAAGGGATATGGCTACACCTTC	CASSLKGYGYTF
TRBV2	.	.	TRBJ1-5	15	TGTGCCAGCAGTGTCCGGGGGGATGCCAATCAGCCCCAGCATTTT	CASSVRGDANQPQHF
TRBV18	.	TRBD1	TRBJ1-3	12	TGTGCCAGCTCGCCGCAGGGGGACACCATATATTTT	CASSPQGDTIYF
TRBV20-1	.	TRBD2	TRBJ2-3	16	TGCAGTGCTAGGTCTACTAGCGGGGACACACCAGATACGCAGTATTTT	CSARSTSGDTPDTQYF
TRBV7-2	.	.	TRBJ2-5	13	TGTGCCGGTGCGGGGAGTAGGCAAGAGACCCAGTACTTC	CAGAGSRQETQYF
TRBV5-1	.	.	TRBJ2-5	13	TGCGCCAGCAGCTTTGGGGCGAAAGAGACCCAGTACTTC	CASSFGAKETQYF
TRBV24-1	.	.	TRBJ2-1	14	TGTGCCACCAGTGACCGGGCGACCCGCCATGAGCAGTTCTTC	CATSDRATRHEQFF
TRBV12-3/TRBV12-4	.	TRBD1	TRBJ2-3	15	TGTGCCAGCAGTTCCTCCGGGACAGCCACAGATACGCAGTATTTT	CASSSSGTATDTQYF
TRBV5-1	.	.	TRBJ2-7	14	TGCGCCAGCAGCTTGTCATCACCCAGCTACGAGCAGTACTTC	CASSLSSPSYEQYF
TRBV20-1	.	TRBD2	TRBJ2-3	14	TGCAGTGCTAGGATGGGGGGGAGTACAGATACGCAGTATTTT	CSARMGGSTDTQYF
TRBV20-1	.	TRBD2	TRBJ2-1	16	TGCAGTGCTAGAGATGATCGCGGGGGGGCCTACAATGAGCAGTTCTTC	CSARDDRGGAYNEQFF
TRBV13	.	.	TRBJ2-7	16	TGTGCCAGCAGCTTAGGCAGGCCAGGGGACGCCTACGAGCAGTACTTC	CASSLGRPGDAYEQYF
TRBV7-9	.	.	TRBJ2-7	13	TGTGCCAGCAGCTTCGGACAAGACTACGAGCAGTACTTC	CASSFGQDYEQYF
TRBV20-1	.	.	TRBJ1-2	13	TGCAGTGCAAAGTGGGAGGTTGACTATGGCTACACCTTC	CSAKWEVDYGYTF
TRBV14	.	.	TRBJ2-3	14	TGTGCCAGCAGCCCCCTCGGACCGCGGGATACGCAGTATTTT	CASSPLGPRDTQYF
TRBV14	.	.	TRBJ2-5	18	TGTGCCAGCAGCCCGTTATTCACACAGGGGAGGTACCAAGAGACCCAGTACTTC	CASSPLFTQGRYQETQYF
TRBV5-4	once	TRBD1	TRBJ2-5	14	TGTGCCAGCAGAAACGACAGGGCGCAAGAGACCCAGTACTTC	CASRNDRAQETQYF
TRBV20-1	.	.	TRBJ2-3	13	TGCAGTGCGCGAAAAATGTTGGCGGATACGCAGTATTTT	CSARKMLADTQYF
TRBV20-1	.	TRBD1	TRBJ1-1	12	TGCAGTGCCCCCGGACAGGGTTCTGAAGCTTTCTTT	CSAPGQGSEAFF
TRBV6-2/TRBV6-3	.	.	TRBJ2-7	11	TGTGCCAGCAGCCACGATTACGAGCAGTACTTC	CASSHDYEQYF
TRBV2	.	.	TRBJ2-3	14	TGTGCCAGCAGTGGAGGGTTAATCACAGATACGCAGTATTTT	CASSGGLITDTQYF
TRBV12-3/TRBV12-4	.	TRBD2	TRBJ2-1	16	TGTGCCAGCAGTTTATCGAGCGGGGGCGCTTACAATGAGCAGTTCTTC	CASSLSSGGAYNEQFF
TRBV18	.	.	TRBJ2-5	15	TGTGCCAGCTCACCCCCCGTAGGCAGCAGAGAGACCCAGTACTTC	CASSPPVGSRETQYF
TRBV6-2/TRBV6-3	.	.	TRBJ2-5	12	TGTGCCAGCAGTTATACCGAAGAGACCCAGTACTTC	CASSYTEETQYF
TRBV7-2	.	.	TRBJ2-6	15	TGTGCCAGCAGCTTAGCAGTGTCTGGGGCCAACGTCCTGACTTTC	CASSLAVSGANVLTF
TRBV30	.	TRBD2	TRBJ2-1	12	TGTGCCCGAGACGGCGGGGGACTAGAGCAGTTCTTC	CARDGGGLEQFF
TRBV18	.	TRBD1	TRBJ2-7	13	TGTGCCAGCTCACCGACGACAGGGTACGAGCAGTACTTC	CASSPTTGYEQYF
TRBV25-1	.	.	TRBJ2-7	12	TGTGCCAGCAGTTCGGACAGATCCGAGCAGTACTTC	CASSSDRSEQYF